Each of the 12 T cell receptor beta chains below was sequenced from the same sample in a study of Ad26.COV2.S vaccination and SARS-CoV-2 variants. The data were produced by immunoSEQ multiplex PCR, yet TCRdb's version contains in-frame clones alone and is incomplete. The table has some 640,000 clones, around 92% seen once; the top ten hold approximately 1.5%. The treatment: 15 to 20 received Ad26.COV2.S at low or high dose, single or two shots; roughly 5 received placebo; per-sample allocation not given. Day 63 after the first injection of vaccine or placebo was the sampling time. Here the sequenced sample was peripheral blood, taken in a trial of Ad26.COV2.S vaccine versus placebo. These receptors originate from a person aged 18-60 years who received the Ad26.COV2.S COVID-19 vaccine or a placebo.

The chain is built from TRBV6-1 and TRBJ1-2; 8 bases map to TRBD1. Trimming took 2 bases from V and 9 from J; bases not matched to a gene: 8. This CDR3 comprises 14 residues. Looked up from germline, CDR1 is MNHNS and CDR2 is SASEGT. In nucleotides, the CDR3 is TGTGCCAGCAGTGAAAGTCCAGGGGGCAGTCGCTACACCTTC. This sequence encodes CASSESPGGSRYTF.

The chain has TRBV5-6 and TRBJ1-5; possibly TRBD1 for D (6 bases). CDR3 length: 15 amino acids. The V end was cut by 1 base, the J end by 4 bases, with 12 bases between. Germline assignment: CDR1 SGHDT and CDR2 YYEEEE. The CDR3 nucleotides are TGTGCCAGCAGCTTGCGGGGGACAAGTAATCAGCCCCAGCATTTT. As protein: CASSLRGTSNQPQHF.

This clone was recorded only once. This rearrangement joins TRBV5-8 to TRBJ2-5, with D perhaps matching TRBD2 (6 bases). This CDR3 region has 15 residues. Trimming removed 10 bases from V and 4 bases from J, with 23 bases in between. Per germline, CDR1 SGHTS and CDR2 YDEGEE. CDR3 sequence: CAGGTRFYVGETQYF. In nucleotides, the CDR3 is TGTGCCGGAGGGACTCGGTTTTATGTTGGAGAGACCCAGTACTTC.

The rearrangement links TRBV11-2 to TRBJ2-1; 10 bases are shared with TRBD2. V gave up 0 bases and J gave up 3 bases; unmatched junction bases: 5. The germline gives CDR1 SGHAT, CDR2 FQNNGV. The CDR3 contains 17 residues. The CDR3 is CASSLDRLAGVYNEQFF. DNA for the CDR3: TGTGCCAGCAGCTTAGATCGCCTAGCGGGAGTCTACAATGAGCAGTTCTTC.

The chain couples TRBV11-2 to TRBJ2-5; TRBD2 aligns across 7 bases. The CDR3 sequence is 16 residues long. Germline V gene lookup returns CDR1 SGHAT and CDR2 FQNNGV. With 1 base clipped from V and 2 bases from J, the junction kept 7 bases outside the gene matches. CDR3 amino acids: CASSLGTGGRQETQYF. CDR3 coding DNA: TGTGCCAGCAGCTTAGGGACGGGGGGTAGGCAAGAGACCCAGTACTTC.

The DNA of the CDR3 is TGTGCCAGCAGCTTAACACAGGGGTTTGGGCAGCCCCAGCATTTT. As protein: CASSLTQGFGQPQHF. The V gene is TRBV7-2, the J gene TRBJ1-5, with TRBD1 identical over 7 bases. The J segment lost 7 bases and the V segment lost 2 bases, leaving 8 bases of the junction unmatched. The germline V gene has CDR1 SGHTA and CDR2 FQGNSA. This CDR3 has 15 amino acids.

This clone has just one count. The CDR3, as DNA: TGTGCCAGCGGCCAAAGTACCTACGAGCAGTACTTC. Translated, it gives CASGQSTYEQYF. V is TRBV6-2 or TRBV6-3 and J is TRBJ2-7; D gene ambiguous. The germline CDR1 and CDR2 sequences are MNHEY and SVGEGT. CDR3 length: 12 amino acids. The V end lost 8 bases, the J end lost 2 bases, and 10 bases lay between the germline ends.

The rearrangement joins TRBV5-4 to TRBJ2-7; TRBD2 matches 12 bases. The CDR3 loop spans 15 amino acids. Germline CDR1 and CDR2: SGHNT and YYREEE (reference sequence). V was clipped by 2 bases and J by 4 bases; unmatched bases: 4. This chain's CDR3 is CASSLLAGGGYEQYF. In DNA, the CDR3 is TGTGCCAGCAGCTTACTAGCGGGAGGTGGGTACGAGCAGTACTTC.

The chain has TRBV7-2 and TRBJ2-7; D is unclear. V gave up 1 base and J gave up 2 bases, with 6 bases separating them. This CDR3 is 13 amino acids long. Germline V gene lookup returns CDR1 SGHTA and CDR2 FQGNSA. CDR3 protein: CASSLDFTYEQYF. The CDR3 DNA reads as TGTGCCAGCAGCTTAGACTTCACCTACGAGCAGTACTTC.

V usage is TRBV7-2 and J usage is TRBJ1-5; the D is unclear. The germline gives CDR1 SGHTA, CDR2 FQGNSA. Trimming took 5 bases from V and 6 from J, leaving 11 bases between them. This CDR3 is 13 amino acids long. The CDR3 coding sequence is TGTGCCAGCAGCCCGGACTGGAGTCAGCCCCAGCATTTT. Encoded protein: CASSPDWSQPQHF.

The chain is built from TRBV30 and TRBJ1-2; 12 bases match TRBD1. The CDR3 has 16 residues. Unmatched junction bases numbered 4, after V lost 0 bases and J lost 2 bases. Germline CDR1 GTSNPN, CDR2 SVGIG (reference sequence). CDR3 in DNA: TGTGCCTGGAGTGTAGGGACAGGGGGCAGGAACTATGGCTACACCTTC. As protein: CAWSVGTGGRNYGYTF. Full variable domain (rest looked up from reference TRBV30 and TRBJ1-2): SQTIHQWPATLVQPVGSPLSLECTVEGTSNPNLYWYRQAAGRGLQLLFYSVGIGQISSEVPQNLSASRPQDRQFILSSKKLLLSDSGFYLCAWSVGTGGRNYGYTFGSGTRLTVV.

The chain joins TRBV7-9 to TRBJ2-1, with D possibly being TRBD2 (5 bases). The ends were cut back, 6 bases at V and 14 bases at J, with 14 bases in the middle. This CDR3 region has 11 residues. CDR1 SEHNR and CDR2 FQNEAQ come from the germline V gene (reference sequence). CDR3 nucleotides: TGTGCCAGCAGGGGTGAGGGATTGAAGTTCTTC. Residues: CASRGEGLKFF.